This T cell receptor beta chain was sequenced during a study of control samples from healthy donors and cancer patients. The CDR3 totals 14 residues. With 4 bases removed from V and 2 bases from J, the gap between germline ends came to 12 bases. Per germline, CDR1 SGHTS and CDR2 YDEGEE. The table came from immunoSEQ multiplex PCR; TCRdb's copy has only in-frame clones and leaves some out. The data hold some 150,000 clones, with over 90% observed a single time. This receptor was obtained from a man aged 45-60 years in good health. The sequencing sample was made of blood. The gene calls are TRBV5-8 and TRBJ1-1, with D perhaps matching TRBD1 (5 bases). The CDR3 loop is CASSIQGGNTEAFF. The CDR3 DNA is TGTGCCAGCAGCATTCAGGGTGGTAACACTGAAGCTTTCTTT.